Sequencing of this T cell receptor beta chain was carried out in a study of T cells in localized non-small cell lung cancer. Germline CDR1 is MGHDK and CDR2 is SYGVNS. The CDR3 has 11 residues. Between the trimmed V and J ends, which lost 4 bases and 1 base, there was a span of 1 base. Libraries were prepared by immunoSEQ multiplex PCR; TCRdb keeps only in-frame clonotypes and omits some of them. The data contain about 33,000 clones, approximately 87% of them singletons. The source material was peripheral blood, sampled before any cancer treatment. The rearrangement joins TRBV25-1 to TRBJ1-1; no firm D call. The sequence came from a man between 35 and 75 years old with stage I lung adenocarcinoma. CDR3 loop: CASSANTEAFF. The CDR3 region has the DNA TGTGCCAGCAGTGCGAACACTGAAGCTTTCTTT.